The present T cell receptor (beta chain) was sequenced within a study of cytomegalovirus exposure and HLA in healthy donors. Looking at the study overall: The Caucasian-associated ancestry cluster contained about 80% of the approximately 390 genotyped donors. Notes on the study in general: Some V segments, TRBV6-2 and TRBV6-3 among them, were indistinguishable and were therefore excluded. TCR beta V- and J-gene trimming, according to a later analysis, was linked to a missense DCLRE1C variant.

A note on this clone: Its antigen is not identified.

The PCR made use of 60 Vbeta and 13 Jbeta primers. This table comes from immunoSEQ multiplex PCR, and its TCRdb copy is limited to in-frame clones, with some not included. Among 180,000 or so clones listed, less than 85% were seen once. The CDR3 is made up of 13 amino acids. Germline CDR1 is SGDLS and CDR2 is YYNGEE. V lost 1 base and J 5 bases, leaving 8 bases between the germline ends. This clonotype was obtained from a male donor in good health and CMV-seronegative. Sequencing input: PBMCs. V and J are TRBV9 and TRBJ2-3; D is unclear. CDR3 loop: CASSVMQVDTQYF. DNA for the CDR3: TGTGCCAGCAGCGTAATGCAGGTAGATACGCAGTATTTT.